Sequencing of this T cell receptor beta chain was carried out in a study of control samples from healthy donors and cancer patients. This CDR3 comprises 15 residues. The germline V gene has CDR1 KGHSH and CDR2 LQKENI. Trimming pared 3 bases from V and 6 bases from J, leaving 15 bases between. Sequencing used immunoSEQ multiplex PCR; TCRdb keeps in-frame clones, though not all of them. The repertoire includes 100,000 to 150,000 clones, 75% to 95% of them detected once, and just over 8.5% sits in the top ten. The chain is built from TRBV18 and TRBJ1-5, with D possibly TRBD1 on 6 matching bases. The TCR was taken from a man between 18 and 35 years old in good health. The sequenced sample consisted of blood. CDR3 DNA: TGTGCCAGCTCACCCCGGACAGTGTGGGGTCAGCCCCAGCATTTT. This codes for CASSPRTVWGQPQHF. Based on the CDR3 plus reference TRBV18 and TRBJ1-5, the full variable domain is NAGVMQNPRHLVRRRGQEARLRCSPMKGHSHVYWYRQLPEEGLKFMVYLQKENIIDESGMPKERFSAEFPKEGPSILRIQQVVRGDSAAYFCASSPRTVWGQPQHFGDGTRLSIL.